This T cell receptor (beta chain) was obtained from a study of molecular identifiers for immune sequencing clone quantification. The table lists this clonotype with many counts. Its antigen is not identified. Investigators produced naive CD8 libraries from about 19,000 to 1,100,000 sorted cells, drawing on 10%, 30% or 50% RNA. The CD8+CD4-CCR7+CD45RA+ phenotype defined the sorted naive CD8 T cells. Between the trimmed V and J ends, which lost 0 bases and 0 bases, there was a span of 21 bases. Germline CDR1 LGHNA, CDR2 YNFKEQ. CDR3 length equals 20 residues. Study observations and caveats: Clones with over 20 RNA copies captured over 99% of effector molecules but under 1% of naive ones.

TCRdb recomputed calls from the PCR reads with MiXCR, one row per CDR3 protein. The table has about 65,000 distinct CDR3 sequences, about 18% seen once; the top ten hold about 1.6%. The sequence was obtained from a human donor in good health. Some libraries in this study had Jurkat cell RNA spiked in. The chain couples TRBV4-2 to TRBJ2-1; D might be TRBD2 (5 bases). The sequencing input was naive CD8+ T cells from blood, with Jurkat cell RNA spiked in. Subset reported: FACS-sorted CD8+CD4-CCR7+CD45RA+ naive T cells. The CDR3 sequence: CASSQDLLAELQSSYNEQFF. As DNA, the CDR3 is TGTGCCAGCAGCCAAGATCTCCTAGCCGAACTACAAAGCTCCTACAATGAGCAGTTCTTC.